This is a list of T cell receptor beta chains from one sample in a study of blood T cells in healthy people across ages. TCRdb reprocessed the 5' RACE reads with MiXCR, giving one entry per CDR3 protein. The repertoire has more than 900,000 distinct CDR3 sequences, roughly 24% of them found once; the top ten carry less than 0.75%. This sample also belongs to another study, concerning T cells of mothers and their children.

Sequencing input: blood. All receptors come from a girl aged 2-10 years in good health. Each CDR3 is given with its conserved first and last residue. The D gene is left open where the match is weak. Clone size appears in some rows only: once, few, many, or a class for an expanded clone.

j_gene | d_gene | v_gene | abundance | CDR3aa | CDR3nt
TRBJ2-2 | . | TRBV7-3 | . | CASSLNLGELFF | TGTGCCAGCAGCTTAAATTTAGGGGAGCTGTTTTTT
TRBJ2-1 | . | TRBV12-3/TRBV12-4 | . | CASSRLVDEQFF | TGTGCCAGCAGCAGACTAGTGGATGAGCAGTTCTTC
TRBJ1-1 | . | TRBV3-1 | few | CASSQKGAEAFF | TGTGCCAGCAGCCAAAAGGGCGCTGAAGCTTTCTTT
TRBJ2-3 | . | TRBV20-1 | . | CSARVWASSTDTQYF | TGCAGTGCTAGAGTATGGGCGAGCAGCACAGATACGCAGTATTTT
TRBJ1-5 | TRBD1 | TRBV7-9 | few | CASSSIQGAGQPQHF | TGTGCCAGCAGCTCAATCCAGGGGGCGGGACAGCCCCAGCATTTT
TRBJ1-1 | . | TRBV6-5 | few | CASSYRGSNTEAFF | TGTGCCAGCAGTTACAGAGGGTCCAACACTGAAGCTTTCTTT
TRBJ2-7 | . | TRBV3-1 | . | CASSPRMNEQYF | TGTGCCAGCAGCCCTCGTATGAACGAGCAGTACTTC
TRBJ2-5 | . | TRBV4-3 | . | CASSQGLKGTQYF | TGCGCCAGCAGCCAAGGACTTAAAGGGACCCAGTACTTC
TRBJ2-3 | . | TRBV29-1 | few | CSVVLVASTDTQYF | TGCAGCGTGGTCCTAGTGGCCTCCACAGATACGCAGTATTTT
TRBJ2-7 | TRBD2 | TRBV3-1 | . | CASSPDSGSLHEQYF | TGTGCCAGCAGCCCTGACAGCGGGAGTCTCCACGAGCAGTACTTC
TRBJ2-7 | TRBD1 | TRBV10-3 | . | CAISPSWGQEDEQYF | TGTGCCATCAGTCCCTCATGGGGACAGGAGGACGAGCAGTACTTC
TRBJ2-3 | . | TRBV7-6 | . | CASSPTGSSTDTQYF | TGTGCCAGCAGCCCGACCGGTTCGAGCACAGATACGCAGTATTTT
TRBJ1-1 | . | TRBV29-1 | . | CSVEDFTDPF | TGCAGCGTTGAAGATTTTACAGACCCCTTT
TRBJ2-5 | TRBD2 | TRBV7-2 | many | CASSYRGGEETQYF | TGTGCCAGCAGCTACCGGGGGGGGGAAGAGACCCAGTACTTC
TRBJ1-1 | . | TRBV20-1 | . | CSASPGSDTEAFF | TGCAGTGCTAGTCCAGGCTCCGACACTGAAGCTTTCTTT
TRBJ2-4 | TRBD1 | TRBV20-1 | few | CSVTTGKVKNIQYF | TGCAGTGTCACGACAGGGAAAGTCAAAAACATTCAGTACTTC
TRBJ2-5 | TRBD2 | TRBV7-2 | . | CASSWTGLPFQETQYF | TGTGCCAGCAGCTGGACGGGACTACCGTTCCAAGAGACCCAGTACTTC
TRBJ2-5 | . | TRBV24-1 | . | CATSGGARGTQYF | TGTGCCACCAGTGGAGGCGCCCGAGGGACCCAGTACTTC